This is a list of T cell receptor beta chains from one sample in a study of T cells in Graves' hyperthyroidism and ophthalmopathy. Via MiXCR, TCRdb re-called the multiplex PCR reads, giving one row per CDR3 protein. The repertoire holds 500,000 to 600,000 distinct CDR3 sequences, with 46% as singletons. Sequencing input: peripheral blood or thyroid tissue (not recorded which). These receptors came from a woman between 18 and 29 years old with Graves' hyperthyroidism. Both conserved end residues are part of each CDR3. D genes are given only for firm matches. Part of the rows lack a size; the others show once, few, many or a class for expanded clones.

TRBJ2-2 | TRBV5-6 | NA | NA | TGTGCCAGCAGCCCGAGGGGTAGGTCCAGGGAGCTGTTTTTT | CASSPRGRSRELFF
TRBJ1-2 | TRBV7-9 | TRBD1 | NA | TGTGCCAGCAGCGTCGGGACAGGGCCGCGGGGGGACTATGGCTACACCTTC | CASSVGTGPRGDYGYTF
TRBJ2-2 | TRBV20-1 | NA | NA | TGCAGTGCTAGAGGGGGGTCGAGCACCGGGGAGCTGTTTTTT | CSARGGSSTGELFF
TRBJ2-5 | TRBV7-9 | TRBD1 | few | TGTGCCAGCGACAGGGGCCAAGAGACCCAGTACTTC | CASDRGQETQYF
TRBJ2-7 | TRBV5-4 | NA | NA | TGTGCCAGCAGCTTGGCCGGGGACGGCTCCTACGAGCAGTACTTC | CASSLAGDGSYEQYF
TRBJ2-6 | TRBV7-3 | NA | NA | TGTGCCAGCAGCCCCGGACAGATGAACACTGAAGCTTTC | CASSPGQMNTEAF
TRBJ2-7 | TRBV7-3 | TRBD2 | NA | TGTGCCAGCAGCTTAGGGGCGGGAGGCTGGAGCGATGAGCAGTACTTC | CASSLGAGGWSDEQYF
TRBJ1-5 | TRBV2 | NA | many | TGTGCCAGCAGTAGCCCGGATAACAATCAGCCCCAGCATTTT | CASSSPDNNQPQHF
TRBJ1-2 | TRBV29-1 | NA | many | TGCAGCGTTGAAAGACAGCAAACTAACTATGGCTACACCTTC | CSVERQQTNYGYTF
TRBJ2-7 | TRBV13 | TRBD2 | many | TGTGCCAGCAGCTTAGACGGGCAGGGAGGGTACGAGCAGTACTTC | CASSLDGQGGYEQYF
TRBJ1-1 | TRBV24-1 | NA | few | TGTGCCACCAGTGATTCGCGGGGAGGAGAAGCTTTCTTT | CATSDSRGGEAFF
TRBJ1-2 | TRBV9 | NA | NA | TGTGCCAGCAGCGTAGAAAAGGGTACAGGCTACACCTTC | CASSVEKGTGYTF
TRBJ1-1 | TRBV5-1 | NA | many | TGCGCCAGCAGCTTGGAGGGCCGGAACACTGAAGCTTTCTTT | CASSLEGRNTEAFF
TRBJ2-5 | TRBV6-2/TRBV6-3 | TRBD1 | many | TGTGCCAGCAGATTAACAGGGGTCGAGACCCAGTACTTC | CASRLTGVETQYF
TRBJ1-1 | TRBV6-5 | NA | many | TGTGCCAGCAGTTACGAGGGCGTTGGAACTGAAGCTTTCTTT | CASSYEGVGTEAFF
TRBJ2-5 | TRBV20-1 | TRBD2 | NA | TGCAGTGACACTGGGGGGGACACCCAGTACTTC | CSDTGGDTQYF
TRBJ2-2 | TRBV10-3 | TRBD1 | NA | TGTGCCATCAGTGGGGACAGGGGGTTGGCCGGGGAGCTGTTTTTT | CAISGDRGLAGELFF
TRBJ2-3 | TRBV4-2 | TRBD1 | NA | TGTGCCAGCAGCCCGCGAGGACAGGGGGCAGTTGCAGATACGCAGTATTTT | CASSPRGQGAVADTQYF
TRBJ2-6 | TRBV6-6 | NA | NA | TGTGCCAGCAGTGATCATCGGAGGCAGGGGATAAACTTC | CASSDHRRQGINF
TRBJ2-7 | TRBV6-2/TRBV6-3 | TRBD2 | few | TGTGCCAGCAGGTTTAGCGGGAGGTCCTCCTACGAGCAGTACTTC | CASRFSGRSSYEQYF
TRBJ1-1 | TRBV9 | TRBD1 | once | TGTGCCAGCAGCGCGGGACAGGGCGGGACTGAAGCTTTCTTT | CASSAGQGGTEAFF
TRBJ1-6 | TRBV2 | NA | many | TGTGCCAGCAGTTGGCGGGCAAACTCCTATAATTCACCCCTCCACTTT | CASSWRANSYNSPLHF
TRBJ2-7 | TRBV5-6 | NA | many | TGTGCCAGCAGCGAAGCGGTAGCCTACGAGCAGTACTTC | CASSEAVAYEQYF
TRBJ1-4 | TRBV4-1 | NA | few | TGCGCCAGCAGCCAAAAAGGGTTGGGTGAAAAACTGTTTTTT | CASSQKGLGEKLFF
TRBJ1-5 | TRBV12-3/TRBV12-4 | TRBD1 | many | TGTGCCAGCAGTACACAGGGGAGAGGGAAGCCCCAGCATTTT | CASSTQGRGKPQHF
TRBJ2-5 | TRBV20-1 | NA | many | TGCAGTGCTAGAGATTGGGTGGAGGGTAGTCAAGAGGCCCAGTACTTC | CSARDWVEGSQEAQYF
TRBJ2-3 | TRBV24-1 | NA | few | TGTGCCACCAGTGATCGACTCACAGATACGCAGTATTTT | CATSDRLTDTQYF
TRBJ2-1 | TRBV24-1 | TRBD2 | NA | TGTGCCACCAGTGACGGGACTAGCGGGGGGAACAATGAGCAGTTCTTC | CATSDGTSGGNNEQFF
TRBJ2-5 | TRBV24-1 | TRBD1 | many | TGTGCCACCAGTGATTTCGGGACAGGGGAACGAGAGACCCAGTACTTC | CATSDFGTGERETQYF
TRBJ2-7 | TRBV13 | NA | many | TGTGCCAGCAGCCGTACACCCTCCTACGAGCAGTACTTC | CASSRTPSYEQYF
TRBJ1-2 | TRBV20-1 | NA | NA | TGCAGTGAACTGGCACCCCTTCTCCGCTACACCTTC | CSELAPLLRYTF
TRBJ1-2 | TRBV3-1 | TRBD1 | few | TGTGCCAGCAGCCCCAGGGGGGCTGGCGGTGGCTACACCTTC | CASSPRGAGGGYTF
TRBJ2-7 | TRBV2 | TRBD2 | NA | TGTGCCAGCAGTGAAGGAGCGGGAGGGCCCTCTGGCTACGAGCAGTACTTC | CASSEGAGGPSGYEQYF
TRBJ2-2 | TRBV5-4 | TRBD2 | NA | TGTGCCAGCAGCTTGGACAGACTAGCGGGATCCACCGGGGAGCTGTTTTTT | CASSLDRLAGSTGELFF
TRBJ2-2 | TRBV10-3 | TRBD1 | NA | TGTGCCATCAGTGGGGACAGGGGCACCGGGGAGCTGTTTTTT | CAISGDRGTGELFF
TRBJ2-1 | TRBV5-1 | NA | many | TGCGCCAGCAGCTTGGGACGGGTAGACAATGAGCAGTTCTTC | CASSLGRVDNEQFF
TRBJ2-1 | TRBV5-1 | TRBD2 | NA | TGCGCCAGCAGCTCCTCGACTAGCGGGAGGTTTGGGGATGAGCAGTTCTTC | CASSSSTSGRFGDEQFF
TRBJ2-7 | TRBV9 | NA | many | TGTGCCAGCAGCGTAGGGAGCGGGCACCCCTTAGAGCAGTACTTC | CASSVGSGHPLEQYF
TRBJ2-5 | TRBV24-1 | NA | NA | TGTGCCACCAGTGATGCAACAAGTAGGGGTGAGACCCAGTACTTC | CATSDATSRGETQYF
TRBJ1-2 | TRBV7-9 | TRBD1 | many | TGTGCCAGCAGCGCGCGTCGTTTGTTTGACAGGGCAGCCTATGGCTACACCTTC | CASSARRLFDRAAYGYTF
TRBJ2-5 | TRBV5-1 | NA | many | TGCGCCAGCAGCATCCGGGGCCACCCCAAAGAGACCCAGTACTTC | CASSIRGHPKETQYF
TRBJ2-7 | TRBV2 | TRBD2 | NA | TGTGCCAGCAGTCCTAGCGGGATGTCCTACGAGCAGCACTTC | CASSPSGMSYEQHF
TRBJ1-5 | TRBV20-1 | NA | many | TGCAGTGGTGTTAATGGGGGGCTGGGCAATCAGCCCCAGCATTTT | CSGVNGGLGNQPQHF
TRBJ1-2 | TRBV20-1 | NA | NA | TGCAGTGCTAGTGGGACTAACTATGGCTACACCTTC | CSASGTNYGYTF
TRBJ1-4 | TRBV20-1 | NA | many | TGCAGTGCTAGAGATGGTGGGTCAATTAATGAAAAACTGTTTTTT | CSARDGGSINEKLFF
TRBJ1-2 | TRBV29-1 | NA | many | TGCAGCGCTATGGGGGCAGGCCCTAATGGCTACACCTTC | CSAMGAGPNGYTF
TRBJ2-5 | TRBV10-3 | TRBD1 | NA | TGTGCCATCCAGACAGGGAGTGTGGAGACCCAGTACTTC | CAIQTGSVETQYF
TRBJ2-1 | TRBV10-3 | NA | NA | TGTGCCATCAGTGAGAGGACAGACCTCCTATACAATGAGCAGTTCTTC | CAISERTDLLYNEQFF
TRBJ1-3 | TRBV28 | NA | NA | TGTGCCAGCAGCCTAGGGGGGGCGGGTGGAAACACCATATATTTT | CASSLGGAGGNTIYF
TRBJ2-7 | TRBV5-1 | TRBD2 | many | TGCGCCAGCAGCTTGATTTCAGCGGGAGTCCCCTACGAGCAGTACTTC | CASSLISAGVPYEQYF
TRBJ2-3 | TRBV24-1 | NA | NA | TGTGCCACCAGTGAGACAGGCGGGATTAGCACAGATACGCAGTATTTT | CATSETGGISTDTQYF
TRBJ2-7 | TRBV13 | NA | many | TGTGCCAGCAGCTTAGCAGTGAATCGGGAGCAGTACTTC | CASSLAVNREQYF
TRBJ1-5 | TRBV20-1 | NA | NA | TGCAGTGCTAGAGGGGGGACTAGCAATCAGCCCCAGCATTTT | CSARGGTSNQPQHF
TRBJ1-4 | TRBV2 | NA | many | TGTGCCAGCAGTGGACGACCGACAGCCTTCAATGAAAAACTGTTTTTT | CASSGRPTAFNEKLFF
TRBJ1-6 | TRBV20-1 | TRBD1 | NA | TGCAGTGCTAGAGATCTGACAGGGAGATCACCCCTCCACTTT | CSARDLTGRSPLHF
TRBJ1-1 | TRBV12-3/TRBV12-4 | TRBD1 | many | TGTGCCAGCAGGCACAGGGGGGACACTGAAGCTTTCTTT | CASRHRGDTEAFF
TRBJ1-6 | TRBV20-1 | NA | many | TGCAGTGCTAGTCAATTAGGCAGGGACGGTTCACCCCTCCACTTT | CSASQLGRDGSPLHF